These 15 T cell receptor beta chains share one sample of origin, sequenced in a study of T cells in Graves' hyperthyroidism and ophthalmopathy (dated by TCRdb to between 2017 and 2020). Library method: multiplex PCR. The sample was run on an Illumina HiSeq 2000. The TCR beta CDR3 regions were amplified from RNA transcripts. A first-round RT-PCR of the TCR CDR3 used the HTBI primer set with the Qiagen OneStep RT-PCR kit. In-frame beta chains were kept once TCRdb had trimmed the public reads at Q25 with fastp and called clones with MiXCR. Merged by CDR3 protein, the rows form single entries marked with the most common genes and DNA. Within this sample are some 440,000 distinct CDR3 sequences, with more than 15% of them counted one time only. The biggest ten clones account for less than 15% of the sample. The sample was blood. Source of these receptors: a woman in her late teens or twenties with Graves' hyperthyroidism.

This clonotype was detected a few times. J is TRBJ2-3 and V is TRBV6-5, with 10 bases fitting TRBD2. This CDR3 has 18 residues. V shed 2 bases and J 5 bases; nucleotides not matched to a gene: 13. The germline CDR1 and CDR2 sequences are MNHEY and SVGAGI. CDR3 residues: CASSYQGGSSGSLDTQYF. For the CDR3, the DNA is TGTGCCAGCAGTTACCAAGGGGGGTCTAGCGGGAGTTTAGATACGCAGTATTTT.

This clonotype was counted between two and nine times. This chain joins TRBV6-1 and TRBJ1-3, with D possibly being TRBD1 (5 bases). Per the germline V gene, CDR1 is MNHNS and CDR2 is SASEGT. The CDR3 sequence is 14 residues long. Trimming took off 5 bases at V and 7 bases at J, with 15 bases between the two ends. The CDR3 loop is CASSPFGRGNTIYF. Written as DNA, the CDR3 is TGTGCCAGCAGTCCTTTTGGGCGGGGGAACACCATATATTTT.

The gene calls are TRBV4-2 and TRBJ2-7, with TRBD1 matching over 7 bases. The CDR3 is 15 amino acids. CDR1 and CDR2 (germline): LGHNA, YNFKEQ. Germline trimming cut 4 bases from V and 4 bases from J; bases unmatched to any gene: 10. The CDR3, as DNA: TGTGCCAGCAGCCCCACCGGGACAGTAACTTACGAGCAGTACTTC. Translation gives CASSPTGTVTYEQYF.

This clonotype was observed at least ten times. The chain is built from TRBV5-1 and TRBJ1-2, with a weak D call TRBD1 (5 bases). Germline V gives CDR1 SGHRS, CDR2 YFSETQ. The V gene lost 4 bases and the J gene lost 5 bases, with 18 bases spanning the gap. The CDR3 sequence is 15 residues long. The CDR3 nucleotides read TGCGCCAGCAGCCGGGACGGGACGGAGAGTTATGGCTACACCTTC. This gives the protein CASSRDGTESYGYTF.

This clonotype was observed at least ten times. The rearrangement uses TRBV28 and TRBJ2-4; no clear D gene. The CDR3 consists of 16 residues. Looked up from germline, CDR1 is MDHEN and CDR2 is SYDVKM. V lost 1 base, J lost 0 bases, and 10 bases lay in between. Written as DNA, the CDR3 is TGTGCCAGCAGTTTATTTGGCGAGCTAGCCAAAAACATTCAGTACTTC. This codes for CASSLFGELAKNIQYF.

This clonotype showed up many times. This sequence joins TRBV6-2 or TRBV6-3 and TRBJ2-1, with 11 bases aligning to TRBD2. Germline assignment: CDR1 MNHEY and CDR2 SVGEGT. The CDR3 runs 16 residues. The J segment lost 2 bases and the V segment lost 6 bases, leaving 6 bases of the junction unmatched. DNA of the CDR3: TGTGCCAGCAGGCCAACTAGCGGGGGAACCTACAATGAGCAGTTCTTC. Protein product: CASRPTSGGTYNEQFF.

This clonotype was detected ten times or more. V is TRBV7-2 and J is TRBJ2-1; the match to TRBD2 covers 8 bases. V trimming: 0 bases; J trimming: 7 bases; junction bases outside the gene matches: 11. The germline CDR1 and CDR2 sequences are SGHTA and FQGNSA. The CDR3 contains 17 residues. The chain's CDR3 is CASSLAGSGTRKNEQFF. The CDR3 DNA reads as TGTGCCAGCAGCTTAGCGGGCTCCGGGACTAGGAAAAATGAGCAGTTCTTC.

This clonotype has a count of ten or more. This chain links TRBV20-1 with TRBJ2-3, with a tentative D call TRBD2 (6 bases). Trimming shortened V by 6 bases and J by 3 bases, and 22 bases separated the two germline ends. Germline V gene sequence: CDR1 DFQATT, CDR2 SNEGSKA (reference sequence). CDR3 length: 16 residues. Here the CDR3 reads CSAPGGSWGYTDTQYF. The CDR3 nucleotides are TGCAGTGCCCCAGGAGGGTCTTGGGGGTATACAGATACGCAGTATTTT.

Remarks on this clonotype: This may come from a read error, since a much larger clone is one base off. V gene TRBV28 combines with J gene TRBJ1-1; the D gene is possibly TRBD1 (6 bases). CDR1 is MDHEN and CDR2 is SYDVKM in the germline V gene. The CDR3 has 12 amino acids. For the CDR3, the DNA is TGTGCCAGCAGTGCCCGGACAGAAGAAGTTTTCTTT. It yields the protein CASSARTEEVFF.

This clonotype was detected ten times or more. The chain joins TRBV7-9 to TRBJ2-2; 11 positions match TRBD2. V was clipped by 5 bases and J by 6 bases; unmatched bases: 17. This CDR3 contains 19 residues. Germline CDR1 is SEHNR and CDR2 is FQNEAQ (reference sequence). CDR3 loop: CASSRKDRLAGNNAGELFF. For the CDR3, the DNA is TGTGCCAGCAGCCGCAAGGATAGACTAGCGGGAAATAATGCCGGGGAGCTGTTTTTT.

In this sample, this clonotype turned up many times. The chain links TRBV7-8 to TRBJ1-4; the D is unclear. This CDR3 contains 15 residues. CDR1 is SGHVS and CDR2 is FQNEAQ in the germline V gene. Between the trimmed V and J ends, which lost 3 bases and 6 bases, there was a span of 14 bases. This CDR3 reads CASSFWGSGDEKLFF. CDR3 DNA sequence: TGTGCCAGCAGCTTCTGGGGATCTGGGGATGAAAAACTGTTTTTT.

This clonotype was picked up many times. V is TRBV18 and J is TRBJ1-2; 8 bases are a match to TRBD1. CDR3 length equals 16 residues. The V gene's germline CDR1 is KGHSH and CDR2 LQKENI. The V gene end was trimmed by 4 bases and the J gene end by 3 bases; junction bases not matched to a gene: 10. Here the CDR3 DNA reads TGTGCCAGCTCACTTTTCCAATCGACAGGGGACTATGGCTACACCTTC. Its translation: CASSLFQSTGDYGYTF.

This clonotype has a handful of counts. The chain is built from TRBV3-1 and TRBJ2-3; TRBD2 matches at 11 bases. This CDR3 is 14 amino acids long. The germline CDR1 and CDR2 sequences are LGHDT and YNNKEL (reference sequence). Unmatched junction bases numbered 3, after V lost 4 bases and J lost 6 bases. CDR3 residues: CASSLTSGGDTQYF. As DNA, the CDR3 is TGTGCCAGCAGCCTCACTAGCGGGGGTGATACGCAGTATTTT.

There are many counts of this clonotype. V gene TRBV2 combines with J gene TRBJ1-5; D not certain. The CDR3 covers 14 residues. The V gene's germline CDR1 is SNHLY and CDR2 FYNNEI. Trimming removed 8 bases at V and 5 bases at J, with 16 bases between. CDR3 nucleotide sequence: TGTGCCAGCCGAGAGCAGGCATTGGATCAGCCCCAGCATTTT. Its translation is CASREQALDQPQHF.

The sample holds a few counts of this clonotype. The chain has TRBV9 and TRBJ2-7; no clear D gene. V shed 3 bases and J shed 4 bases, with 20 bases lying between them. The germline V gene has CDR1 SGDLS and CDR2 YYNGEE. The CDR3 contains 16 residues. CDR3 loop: CASSALPPTPPYEQYF. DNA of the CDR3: TGTGCCAGCAGCGCGTTACCGCCCACTCCGCCATACGAGCAGTACTTC.